The present T cell receptor (beta chain) was sequenced within a study of Graves' ophthalmopathy and Graves' hyperthyroidism. Points from the study as a whole: Blood samples also showed most expanded thyroid clonotypes exceeding 0.001 frequency.

As the template, RNA transcripts were used to amplify TCR beta CDR3 regions. An initial RT-PCR round employing HTBI primers preceded a second-round multiplex PCR. Via MiXCR, TCRdb re-called the multiplex PCR reads, giving one row per CDR3 protein. The sample has around 520,000 distinct CDR3 sequences; just under 40% are singletons. The J segment lost 5 bases and the V segment lost 0 bases, leaving 10 bases of the junction unmatched. The CDR3 contains 16 residues. Germline V CDR1 and CDR2: LNHNV, YYDKDF (reference sequence). In this sample, this clonotype turned up many times. Its antigen remains unknown.

The receptor was isolated from an adult man with Graves' hyperthyroidism. The sample consisted of peripheral blood or thyroid tissue (not recorded which). The chain has TRBV15 and TRBJ2-7; 7 bases agree with TRBD2. The CDR3 protein is CATSRDPGGSNNEQYF. CDR3 bases: TGTGCCACCAGCAGAGATCCCGGCGGGAGTAACAACGAGCAGTACTTC.